This T cell receptor beta chain stems from a study of beta chain features in type 1 diabetes. Study observations and caveats: For patients and controls alike, PCR might favor shorter templates to the same degree. Type 1 diabetes patients had TCRB CDR3s that were shorter (moderately but significantly so) in all four CD4+ subsets.

The study reverse transcribed the entire isolated RNA, so it sequenced expressed TCRB transcripts. Method: immunoSEQ multiplex PCR; TCRdb's copy keeps in-frame clones and lacks some. The data hold a few hundred thousand clones, with approximately 30% observed a single time. Researchers reported sorting CD4+ naive, central memory, regulatory and stem cell-like memory cells via CD45RO/CCR7/CD25/CD127/CD95/CD27. Sorting gave populations that all exceeded 98% purity. Of note for this clone: Its cognate antigen is unknown.

Germline CDR1 is SGHRS and CDR2 is YFSETQ. V shed 0 bases, J shed 10 bases, and the junction held 7 bases outside the gene matches. The CDR3 is made up of 15 amino acids. V gene TRBV5-1 combines with J gene TRBJ2-1; 10 bases line up with TRBD2. Sequencing input: naive CD4+ T cells from blood. The source of this sequence is a man aged 18 to 29 in good health. The DNA of the CDR3 is TGCGCCAGCAGCTTGGCCGCTAGCGGGAGATGGGAGCAGTTCTTC. Translating it yields CASSLAASGRWEQFF.